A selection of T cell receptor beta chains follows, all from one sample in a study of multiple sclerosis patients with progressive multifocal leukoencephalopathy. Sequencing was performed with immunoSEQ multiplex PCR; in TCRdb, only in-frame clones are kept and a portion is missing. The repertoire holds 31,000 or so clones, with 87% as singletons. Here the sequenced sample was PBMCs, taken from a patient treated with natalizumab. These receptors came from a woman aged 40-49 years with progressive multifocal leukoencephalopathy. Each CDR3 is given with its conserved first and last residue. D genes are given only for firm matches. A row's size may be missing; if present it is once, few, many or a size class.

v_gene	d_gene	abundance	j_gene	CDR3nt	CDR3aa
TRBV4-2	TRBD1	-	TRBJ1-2	TGTGCCAGCAGCGACCGGGACAGAAGGAGGAAGGGCTACACCTTC	CASSDRDRRRKGYTF
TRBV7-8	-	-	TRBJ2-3	TGTGCCAGCAGCAAGGGAAGCGGACACGGTGCAGATACGCAGTATTTT	CASSKGSGHGADTQYF
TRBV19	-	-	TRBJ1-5	TGTGCCAGTAGTATAGCAGGCCGTAGCAATCAGCCCCAGCATTTT	CASSIAGRSNQPQHF
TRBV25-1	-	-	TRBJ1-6	TGTGCCAGCAGTGATGCGGACAGTAATAATTCACCCCTCCACTTT	CASSDADSNNSPLHF
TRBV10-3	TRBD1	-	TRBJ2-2	TGTGCCATCAGTTGGGGACAGGGAAACACCGGGGAGCTGTTTTTT	CAISWGQGNTGELFF
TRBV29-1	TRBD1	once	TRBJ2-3	TGCAGCGTTGAAGACGAAGGGACAGGGGGCGATACGCAGTATTTT	CSVEDEGTGGDTQYF
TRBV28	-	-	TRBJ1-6	TGTGCCAGCAGTTTATGGGAAGTGAGCTCACCCCTCCACTTT	CASSLWEVSSPLHF
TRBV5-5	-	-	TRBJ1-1	TGTGCCAGCAGCACTCTTGGACAGAGCACTGAAGCTTTCTTT	CASSTLGQSTEAFF
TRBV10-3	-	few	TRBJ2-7	TGTGCCATCAGTGGACAGTACGAGCAGTACTTC	CAISGQYEQYF
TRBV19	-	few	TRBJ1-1	TGTGCCAGTAGTTACCGGACTGAAGCTTTCTTT	CASSYRTEAFF
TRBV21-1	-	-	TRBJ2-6	TGTGCCAGCAGCTCCCAAAGGGCGGGACAGGGGGCGTTTGGGGCCAACGTCCTGACTTTC	CASSSQRAGQGAFGANVLTF
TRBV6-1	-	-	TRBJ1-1	TGTGCCAGCAGTGATTCAGGAACGAACACTGAAGCTTTCTTT	CASSDSGTNTEAFF
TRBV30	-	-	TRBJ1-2	TGTGCCTGGACCGGGGCAGGGAACGGCTACACCTTC	CAWTGAGNGYTF
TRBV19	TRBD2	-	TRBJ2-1	TGTGCCAGTAGTATAGCAGGGGCTAGCGGGGAGGGGGAGTTCTTC	CASSIAGASGEGEFF
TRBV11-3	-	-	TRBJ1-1	TGTGCCAGCAGCTTCTCCGAGAACACTGAAGCTTTCTTT	CASSFSENTEAFF
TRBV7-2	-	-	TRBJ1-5	TGTGCCAGCAGCTTAGAGTGGGGTAGCAATCAGCCCCAGCATTTT	CASSLEWGSNQPQHF
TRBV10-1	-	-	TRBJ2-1	TGCGCCAGCAGAAAGGGAGACGGTGAGCAGTTCTTC	CASRKGDGEQFF
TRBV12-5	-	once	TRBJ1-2	TGTGCTAGTGGTGAGGTGGGTCTGCAGGGAAAGACCTATGGCTACACCTTC	CASGEVGLQGKTYGYTF
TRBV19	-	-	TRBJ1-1	TGTGCCAGTAGTATAGTCCCGCCAGGGATTGTGTATAGGACTGAAGCTTTCTTT	CASSIVPPGIVYRTEAFF
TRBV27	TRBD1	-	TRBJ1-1	TGTGCCAGCAGTTTAGCCAGGGGGAGGGAAGCTTTCTTT	CASSLARGREAFF
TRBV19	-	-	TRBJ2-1	TGTGCCAGTAGTCATCCATATCAGGGGACATGGAGCAATGAGCAGTTCTTC	CASSHPYQGTWSNEQFF
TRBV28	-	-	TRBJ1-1	TGTGCCAGCAGTTCCCCCCACGGACAGAACACTGAAGCTTTCTTT	CASSSPHGQNTEAFF
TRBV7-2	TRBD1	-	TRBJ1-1	TGTGCCAGCAGCCACAACCAGGGGGTGAACACTGAAGCTTTCTTT	CASSHNQGVNTEAFF
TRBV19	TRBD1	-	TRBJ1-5	TGTGCCAGTAGTATAGGGACAGGGCGTCAGCCCCAGCATTTT	CASSIGTGRQPQHF
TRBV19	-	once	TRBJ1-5	TGTGCCAGTAGTCTCCTCACCGGGGTTAGCAATCAGCCCCAGCATTTT	CASSLLTGVSNQPQHF
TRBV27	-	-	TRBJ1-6	TGTGCCAGCACCTTGCTCAGGTATAATTCACCCCTCCACTTT	CASTLLRYNSPLHF
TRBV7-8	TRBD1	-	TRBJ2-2	TGTGCCAGTTTCGGGACAGGAGTTCTCACCGGGGAGCTGTTTTTT	CASFGTGVLTGELFF
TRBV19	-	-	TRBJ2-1	TGTGCCAGTAGTATATCCCGGGGCAGGGATGAGCAGTTCTTC	CASSISRGRDEQFF
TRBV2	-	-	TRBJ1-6	TGTGCCAACAGCGAGCTTTCTTCTAATTCACCCCTCCACTTT	CANSELSSNSPLHF
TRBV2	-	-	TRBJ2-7	TGTGCCAGCAGTGGGGCGGGGCAGACTTACGAGCAGTACTTC	CASSGAGQTYEQYF
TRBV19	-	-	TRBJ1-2	TGTGCCAGTAGTATTAATTTGGTGGGTGGCTACACCTTC	CASSINLVGGYTF
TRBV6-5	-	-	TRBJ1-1	TGTGCCAGCAGTTACTTCACCGGGACATCAATAACTGAAGCTTTCTTT	CASSYFTGTSITEAFF